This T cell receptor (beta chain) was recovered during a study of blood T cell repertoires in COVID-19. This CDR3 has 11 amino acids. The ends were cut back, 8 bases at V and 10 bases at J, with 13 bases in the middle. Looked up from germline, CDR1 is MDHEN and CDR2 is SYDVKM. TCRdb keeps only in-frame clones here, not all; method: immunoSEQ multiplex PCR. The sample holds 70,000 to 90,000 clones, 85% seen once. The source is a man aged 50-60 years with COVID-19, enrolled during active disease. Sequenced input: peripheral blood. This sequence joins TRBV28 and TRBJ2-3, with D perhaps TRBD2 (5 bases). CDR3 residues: CASSERFAQYF. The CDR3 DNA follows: TGTGCCAGCTCCGAGCGGTTCGCGCAGTATTTT.